This TCR beta chain is from a study of response to subunit inactivated influenza vaccine. V lost 6 bases to trimming and J lost 2 bases; unmatched junction nucleotides: 4. From germline, CDR1 is MDHEN and CDR2 SYDVKM. This CDR3 has 14 residues. TCRdb re-derived calls from the RT-PCR reads in MiXCR, one entry per CDR3 protein. Found here are about 540,000 distinct CDR3 sequences, roughly 25% of them singletons; the top ten hold around 2.8%. This same sample was also part of a study on T cells expressing NK-cell markers. That work states: With UMIs, 5'RACE template switching was used to make TCR beta cDNA. One observes that, in several donors, these clonotypes were also the leading ones within the CD3+CD56-NKG2C+ fraction.

This chain joins TRBV28 and TRBJ1-1; 9 bases line up with TRBD1. The receptor was isolated from a man in his fifties who received an inactivated influenza vaccine. This specimen consisted of CD4+ T cells sorted from PBMCs, obtained 11 to 12 days after vaccination. The CDR3 bases are TGTGCCAGCAGGGGGACAGGGAGAAACACTGAAGCTTTCTTT. This encodes CASRGTGRNTEAFF.